This T cell receptor beta chain is from a study of cytomegalovirus exposure and HLA in healthy donors. Both 60 Vbeta primers and 13 Jbeta primers went into the PCR. As processed by the authors: It was a later analysis that counted tens of millions of unique TCR beta chains, of which around 11 million were shared. Clones were read by immunoSEQ multiplex PCR, and TCRdb kept only the in-frame ones, dropping some. V and J calls and clone size are those listed in that table; D and trimming were worked out from the DNA. This repertoire shows about 150,000 clones, 79% found once; its top ten account for roughly 6.8%. V was shortened by 2 bases and J by 6 bases, with 13 bases between the two germline ends. The CDR3 runs 14 residues. The germline V gene encodes CDR1 SEHNR and CDR2 FQNEAQ (reference sequence).

The sequence came from a man aged 50 or older in good health and CMV-seropositive. The genes are TRBV7-9 and TRBJ1-1, with D perhaps matching TRBD1 (6 bases). Specimen: PBMCs. The CDR3 coding sequence is TGTGCCAGCAGCTTAAAGGGGGGGAGGGCTGAAGCTTTCTTT. This sequence encodes CASSLKGGRAEAFF.